This TCR beta chain appears in the sequencing data of a study of blood T cell repertoires in COVID-19. Overall study context: Acute and convalescent COVID-19 specimens originated in the United States, Italy and Spain.

Only in-frame clones appear in the TCRdb table, and some are missing; sequencing was by immunoSEQ multiplex PCR. The sample yields roughly 52,000 clones, about 90% seen once. V shed 1 base and J shed 8 bases, with 8 bases lying between them. The CDR3 runs 12 residues. Germline V CDR1 and CDR2: SGHNT, YENEEA. The sequence was obtained from a man between 60 and 75 years old with active COVID-19. The source material was peripheral blood. The genes are TRBV11-3 and TRBJ1-1; D is ambiguous. Here the CDR3 DNA reads TGTGCCAGCAGCTTAGGCGGAGGGGAAGCTTTCTTT. It translates to CASSLGGGEAFF. The full variable domain, completed using reference TRBV11-3 and TRBJ1-1, is EAGVVQSPRYKIIEKKQPVAFWCNPISGHNTLYWYLQNLGQGPELLIRYENEEAVDDSQLPKDRFSAERLKGVDSTLKIQPAELGDSAVYLCASSLGGGEAFFGQGTRLTVV.